Listed below are T cell receptor beta chains from one sample, sequenced in a study of graft-versus-host responses after intestinal transplantation. The data were produced by immunoSEQ multiplex PCR, yet TCRdb's version contains in-frame clones alone and is incomplete. Here the sample spans 85,000 to 110,000 clones, roughly 93% being singletons. Their antigen targets remain unknown. This specimen was unstimulated CD8+ T cells sorted from spleen or lymph node cells, taken before intestinal transplant. These receptors came from a human donor who received an intestinal transplant. CDR3s include the opening cysteine and the closing phenylalanine or tryptophan. A D gene is named only where the DNA matches it firmly. Some rows have no size entry. The others give once, few or many, or a class for an expanded clone.

d_call,j_call,v_call,clone_size,cdr3_aa,cdr3_nt
NA,TRBJ2-7,TRBV19,once,CASSILQGPTYEQYF,TGTGCCAGTAGTATCTTGCAGGGGCCCACCTACGAGCAGTACTTC
TRBD1,TRBJ1-1,TRBV4-1,once,CASSQDQGENTEAFF,TGCGCCAGCAGCCAAGATCAGGGGGAGAACACTGAAGCTTTCTTT
TRBD2,TRBJ2-1,TRBV6-4,few,CASSDSASGSNEQFF,TGTGCCAGCAGTGACTCGGCTAGCGGGAGCAATGAGCAGTTCTTC
NA,TRBJ2-3,TRBV6-6,NA,CASSGRTYEGTDTQYF,TGTGCCAGCAGTGGACGGACTTATGAGGGCACAGATACGCAGTATTTT
NA,TRBJ2-4,TRBV27,NA,CASRGLPNIQYF,TGTGCCAGCCGGGGGCTACCCAACATTCAGTACTTC
TRBD1,TRBJ2-7,TRBV5-1,once,CASSSGTGYPYEQYF,TGCGCCAGCAGCTCCGGGACAGGGTATCCCTACGAGCAGTACTTC
NA,TRBJ1-3,TRBV7-2,NA,CASSLTDVGNTIYF,TGTGCCAGCAGCTTGACAGATGTGGGAAACACCATATATTTT
NA,TRBJ2-7,TRBV27,NA,CASSPTPYEQYF,TGTGCCAGCAGTCCTACGCCCTACGAGCAGTACTTC
NA,TRBJ2-2,TRBV11-2,NA,CASSPTANTGELFF,TGTGCCAGCAGCCCGACAGCGAACACCGGGGAGCTGTTTTTT
NA,TRBJ1-5,TRBV10-2,NA,CASSDNRFGNQPQHF,TGCGCCAGCAGTGATAACAGGTTTGGCAATCAGCCCCAGCATTTT
TRBD1,TRBJ1-3,TRBV4-1,NA,CASSPGQGEDGNTIYF,TGCGCCAGCAGCCCCGGACAGGGCGAAGATGGAAACACCATATATTTT
TRBD2,TRBJ2-7,TRBV7-8,NA,CASSLASGRAYEQYF,TGTGCCAGCAGCTTAGCGAGCGGGAGGGCTTACGAGCAGTACTTC
TRBD1,TRBJ2-7,TRBV27,NA,CASSATGGNGYEQYF,TGTGCCAGCAGTGCCACAGGGGGCAATGGGTACGAGCAGTACTTC
NA,TRBJ2-7,TRBV7-9,few,CASSRGGGPDEQYF,TGTGCCAGCAGCCGAGGTGGGGGGCCGGACGAGCAGTACTTC
NA,TRBJ2-3,TRBV29-1,NA,CSVTGIGMPDTQYF,TGCAGCGTGACAGGCATTGGTATGCCAGATACGCAGTATTTT
NA,TRBJ1-3,TRBV6-1,NA,CASSEWANPGNTIYF,TGTGCCAGCAGTGAATGGGCGAACCCCGGAAACACCATATATTTT
NA,TRBJ2-7,TRBV5-6,NA,CASSLIGLYVSYEQYF,TGTGCCAGCAGCTTAATAGGGCTCTACGTCTCCTACGAGCAGTACTTC
TRBD2,TRBJ2-3,TRBV9,NA,CASSTGGGATDTQYF,TGTGCCAGCTCTACGGGCGGGGGTGCCACAGATACGCAGTATTTT